Described below is a single TCR beta chain sequence and its context. Antigen unknown. The data stem from a study of human T cells and chemical hapten exposure. Study-wide results and caveats: In comparison with controls, expanded TCRs gave rise to a significantly larger number of large CDR3 similarity clusters.

Time point of the sample: patch test 1, 2 weeks after DPC sensitization. Treatment denoted: therapeutic diphenylcyclopropenone sensitization with weekly scalp DPC. Each CDR3 protein gets one entry after TCRdb re-called the RACE reads with MiXCR. Of some 91,000 distinct CDR3 sequences in the sample, around 12% were seen once. CDR3 size: 14 residues. Trimming pared 6 bases from V and 8 bases from J, leaving 20 bases between. Germline assignment: CDR1 SQVTM and CDR2 ANQGSEA. This specimen was whole blood, taken in connection with sensitization to the hapten diphenylcyclopropenone (DPC). This sequence was found in a middle-aged woman with alopecia areata. Some clones in this sample may be carry-over from other donors' samples. The chain combines TRBV29-1 with TRBJ2-4; the D is unclear. CDR3 loop: CSVREVGRSDIQYF. CDR3 sequence (DNA): TGCAGCGTCCGCGAAGTCGGGCGCAGTGACATTCAGTACTTC.